This TCR beta chain stems from a study of T cell responses to AZD1222 COVID-19 vaccine. Study details: Researchers grouped second doses given at about 4 or about 12 weeks into one pool.

Libraries were prepared by immunoSEQ multiplex PCR; TCRdb keeps only in-frame clonotypes and omits some of them. The table includes roughly 150,000 clones, approximately 83% detected once. About this clone itself: Its target is unknown.

Whole-study results and caveats: There were repertoire samples only from the period after the peak T cell response. Donors skewed white British and female; clonal diversity was possibly underestimated.

This clonotype was obtained from an adult in good health. Source: peripheral blood, taken on day 0 of AZD1222 vaccination.

The CDR3 DNA sequence: TGCAGTGCAAGTCGGGCGGGAGGGCCTTTTCTCGAGCAGTACTTC. It yields the protein CSASRAGGPFLEQYF. This rearrangement joins TRBV20-1 to TRBJ2-7, with 9 nucleotides matching TRBD2. With 6 bases clipped from V and 6 bases from J, the junction kept 15 bases outside the gene matches. The CDR3 totals 15 residues. The germline CDR1 and CDR2 sequences are DFQATT and SNEGSKA (reference sequence).